Below are 26 T cell receptor beta chains sequenced from a single sample in a study of metastatic and nonmetastatic thyroid tumors. Patients had received no treatment of any kind before thyroid surgery. TCRdb re-called clones via MiXCR from the PCR reads. The repertoire holds some 28,000 clones, with roughly 17% as singletons. Sequencing used blood. Every receptor here comes from a female donor with papillary thyroid cancer or a benign thyroid nodule (not recorded which). Some clones in this sample may be carry-over from other donors' samples.

This clone was counted ten times or more. V is TRBV12-3 or TRBV12-4 and J is TRBJ2-1, with TRBD1 matching 7 bases. CDR3 length: 15 residues. Unmatched junction bases numbered 8, after V lost 5 bases and J lost 4 bases. Here the CDR3 reads CASSAGQDRYNEQFF. The CDR3 DNA reads as TGTGCCAGCAGTGCCGGACAGGATCGGTACAATGAGCAGTTCTTC.

This clone was picked up many times. The rearrangement uses TRBV7-3 and TRBJ2-7; 10 nucleotides align to TRBD1. The germline gives CDR1 SGHTA, CDR2 FQGTGA. Trimming cost V 0 bases and J 5 bases; bases outside gene matches: 4. This CDR3 spans 15 amino acids. CDR3 amino acids: CASSLTRDRGHEQYF. The CDR3 DNA reads as TGTGCCAGCAGCTTAACGCGGGACAGGGGCCACGAGCAGTACTTC.

In this sample, this clone turned up many times. The junction does not match germline at one end; this may be a read error. The chain links TRBV6-1 to TRBJ2-1; D perhaps matches TRBD2 (6 bases). Germline V gene sequence: CDR1 MNHNS, CDR2 SASEGT. The CDR3 extends over 15 amino acids. CDR3 residues: CVSQILGGSYNEQFF. The CDR3 bases are TGTGTCAGCCAAATTTTGGGGGGTTCCTACAATGAGCAGTTCTTC.

There are many counts of this clone. The chain combines TRBV5-6 with TRBJ2-5; D gene ambiguous. The V and J ends lost 0 bases and 3 bases respectively, with 6 bases between them. This CDR3 spans 13 amino acids. CDR1 and CDR2 from the germline V gene are SGHDT and YYEEEE. The CDR3 DNA sequence: TGTGCCAGCAGCTTGGATTTGGAAGAGACCCAGTACTTC. Protein product: CASSLDLEETQYF.

This clone was recorded at least ten times. The gene calls are TRBV28 and TRBJ1-4; 7 bases agree with TRBD1. The junction had 7 bases not matched to a gene; V was cut back by 6 bases and J by 0 bases. Germline V gene lookup returns CDR1 MDHEN and CDR2 SYDVKM. The CDR3 is 16 residues long. This CDR3 is CASRTGQVATNEKLFF. The CDR3 bases are TGTGCCAGCAGGACAGGACAGGTCGCAACTAATGAAAAACTGTTTTTT.

This clone showed up many times. The chain carries TRBV12-3 or TRBV12-4 and TRBJ2-2; D is undetermined. The V and J ends lost 2 bases and 5 bases respectively, with 3 bases between them. The CDR3 spans 12 residues. The CDR3 is CASSLRTGELFF. CDR3 in DNA: TGTGCCAGCAGTTTACGAACCGGGGAGCTGTTTTTT.

This clone was observed a handful of times. The chain joins TRBV27 to TRBJ2-7; D is uncertain. Germline assignment: CDR1 MNHEY and CDR2 SMNVEV (reference sequence). Trimming shortened V by 4 bases and J by 1 base, and 20 bases separated the two germline ends. The CDR3 runs 17 residues. CDR3 nucleotides: TGTGCCAGCAGTTCCCTGTATTTCAGCTGGGCTTCCTACGAGCAGTACTTC. Amino acids: CASSSLYFSWASYEQYF.

This clone was counted at least ten times. The DNA of the CDR3 is TGCGCCAGCAGCCCTGGGTGGGGACTAGAGAACAATGAGCAGTTCTTC. This codes for CASSPGWGLENNEQFF. V and J are TRBV5-1 and TRBJ2-1; TRBD2 aligns across 8 bases. The V gene end was trimmed by 4 bases and the J gene end by 5 bases; junction bases not matched to a gene: 11. The germline CDR1 and CDR2 sequences are SGHRS and YFSETQ. This CDR3 spans 16 amino acids.

This clone was observed at least ten times. The chain joins TRBV3-1 to TRBJ1-4; a possible D gene is TRBD1 (5 bases). The CDR3 loop spans 16 amino acids. V was shortened by 3 bases and J by 3 bases, with 14 bases between the two germline ends. Germline CDR1 and CDR2: LGHDT and YNNKEL (reference sequence). The CDR3 DNA sequence: TGTGCCAGCAGCCAGCCTCAGGGATGGGCTAATGAAAAACTGTTTTTT. Protein sequence: CASSQPQGWANEKLFF.

This clone was found many times. This rearrangement joins TRBV20-1 to TRBJ2-7; TRBD2 matches 13 bases. The CDR3 totals 17 residues. The V gene's germline CDR1 is DFQATT and CDR2 SNEGSKA (reference sequence). J gave up 5 bases and V 1 base, and 11 bases lay outside the gene matches. DNA of the CDR3: TGCAGTGCTAGAGCCCCGGTTGGACTAGCGGGAGAACACGAGCAGTACTTC. Protein: CSARAPVGLAGEHEQYF.

This clone came up a few times. One end of the junction is discordant with germline, which a read error may explain. The chain links TRBV25-1 to TRBJ2-3; D is ambiguous. Germline CDR1 is MGHDK and CDR2 is SYGVNS. This CDR3 is built from 14 residues. CDR3: CSSSPRRGPDTQYF. In DNA form, the CDR3 reads TGTTCCAGCAGTCCCCGACGTGGGCCAGATACGCAGTACTTT.

This clone was counted at least ten times. The genes are TRBV20-1 and TRBJ2-7, with D tentatively TRBD2 (6 bases). The V gene lost 2 bases and the J gene lost 7 bases, with 12 bases spanning the gap. Germline V CDR1 and CDR2: DFQATT, SNEGSKA (reference sequence). The CDR3 sequence is 12 residues long. This chain's CDR3 is CSARRRAGEQYF. CDR3 nucleotide sequence: TGCAGTGCTAGAAGAAGGGCGGGGGAGCAGTACTTC.

This chain connects TRBV18 to TRBJ1-6; maybe TRBD1 (6 bases). V gave up 6 bases and J gave up 8 bases, with 8 bases separating them. Germline V gene data show CDR1 as KGHSH and CDR2 as LQKENI. The CDR3 has 12 amino acids. DNA of the CDR3: TGTGCCAGCTCGCGACAGGATTCACCCCTCCACTTT. Amino acid sequence: CASSRQDSPLHF.

This clone was recorded many times. The chain recombines TRBV9 with TRBJ2-1; 11 positions match TRBD1. Germline CDR1 SGDLS, CDR2 YYNGEE. The CDR3 loop spans 15 amino acids. Germline trimming cut 0 bases from V and 6 bases from J; bases unmatched to any gene: 2. The CDR3 DNA reads TGTGCCAGCAGCGTAGGCGGGACAGGGGGCAATGAGCAGTTCTTC. Protein product: CASSVGGTGGNEQFF.

This clone was counted ten times or more. The J gene is TRBJ2-3, the V gene TRBV7-9; 13 bases agree with TRBD2. V trimming: 4 bases; J trimming: 7 bases; junction bases outside the gene matches: 11. Per germline, CDR1 SEHNR and CDR2 FQNEAQ (reference sequence). This CDR3 comprises 17 residues. For the CDR3, the DNA is TGTGCCAGCAGCTCCCCCCGGACTAGCGGGAGTTTATATACGCAGTATTTT. Protein product: CASSSPRTSGSLYTQYF.

In the case of this clone: In the same sample, other DNA sequences code for this CDR3. V usage is TRBV5-1 and J usage is TRBJ2-7, with D perhaps matching TRBD1 (6 bases). Looked up from germline, CDR1 is SGHRS and CDR2 is YFSETQ. The V and J ends lost 7 bases and 0 bases respectively, with 17 bases between them. The CDR3 runs 15 residues. The CDR3 nucleotides read TGCGCCAGCCGTCCAACCGGGACAAGCTCCTACGAGCAGTACTTC. It is translated as CASRPTGTSSYEQYF.

This clone was found many times. This may arise from a read error, as a much more abundant clone is one base away. In the same sample, other DNA sequences code for this CDR3. The rearrangement links TRBV4-2 to TRBJ2-5; 8 nucleotides agree with TRBD1. CDR3 size: 15 residues. The germline gives CDR1 LGHNA, CDR2 YNFKEQ. The CDR3 coding sequence is TGTGCCAGCGCCCTGGGGACAGGACAACAAGAGACCCAATACTTC. This sequence encodes CASALGTGQQETQYF.

In this sample, this clone turned up many times. The rearrangement joins TRBV7-6 to TRBJ2-1, with 9 bases that match TRBD2. The V gene's germline CDR1 is SGHVS and CDR2 FNYEAQ. V was clipped by 5 bases and J by 8 bases; unmatched bases: 13. This CDR3 is 16 amino acids long. The CDR3 protein is CASSPFAGGVIDEQFF. The CDR3 bases are TGTGCCAGCAGCCCCTTCGCGGGAGGGGTTATCGATGAGCAGTTCTTC.

This clone occurred many times. The chain combines TRBV30 with TRBJ2-7; D gene uncertain. Germline loops: CDR1 GTSNPN, CDR2 SVGIG (reference sequence). V lost 0 bases, J lost 2 bases, and 8 bases lay in between. The CDR3 runs to 13 residues. The CDR3 DNA reads TGTGCCTGGAGTGTACACGGCCCCTACGAGCAGTACTTC. Translated, it gives CAWSVHGPYEQYF.

Concerning this clone itself: Relative to the germline gene, one junction end is altered; a read error may explain this. The chain employs TRBV11-3 and TRBJ2-5; D unresolved. Looked up from germline, CDR1 is SGHNT and CDR2 is YENEEA. The CDR3 extends over 13 amino acids. The CDR3 region is CASSLNQRETQYF. The CDR3 DNA is TGTGCTAGCAGCTTAAATCAGAGAGAGACCCAGTACTTC. Supplemented by reference TRBV11-3 and TRBJ2-5, the full variable domain reads EAGVVQSPRYKIIEKKQPVAFWCNPISGHNTLYWYLQNLGQGPELLIRYENEEAVDDSQLPKDRFSAERLKGVDSTLKIQPAELGDSAVYLCASSLNQRETQYFGPGTRLLVL.

This clone has a count of ten or more. V and J are TRBV2 and TRBJ1-1; D gene uncertain. Germline CDR1 and CDR2: SNHLY and FYNNEI. This CDR3 is 13 amino acids long. V was trimmed by 7 bases and J by 0 bases, leaving 9 bases between them. The CDR3 DNA sequence: TGTGCCAGCAACAGTGTGGTGAACACTGAAGCTTTCTTT. Its protein is CASNSVVNTEAFF.

The chain links TRBV6-4 to TRBJ2-1, with D hard to call. CDR1 and CDR2 (germline): MRHNA, SNTAGT. The CDR3 covers 9 residues. With 9 bases removed from V and 9 bases from J, the gap between germline ends came to 6 bases. The CDR3 nucleotides read TGTGCCAGGGTGTTTGAGCAGTTCTTC. It yields the protein CARVFEQFF.

A single count supports this clone. At one boundary the junction diverges from the germline segment, which might be a read error. J is TRBJ2-3 and V is TRBV5-3, with 7 bases matching TRBD2. TRBV5-3 is treated as an ORF (open reading frame) with a function not yet certain. CDR3 length: 14 residues. Here the CDR3 reads CASSLRGTTDTQYF. CDR3 coding DNA: TGTGCCAGTAGCTTGCGGGGGACCACAGATACGCAGTATTTT.

The chain carries TRBV6-1 and TRBJ1-5, with unresolved D. The CDR3 runs to 14 residues. Germline CDR1 reads MNHNS; CDR2 reads SASEGT. V was shortened by 7 bases and J by 0 bases, with 10 bases between the two germline ends. CDR3 bases: TGTGCCAGCAAGAGAGGTTCTAGCAATCAGCCCCAGCATTTT. Its translation: CASKRGSSNQPQHF.

This clone has at least ten counts. The chain uses TRBV5-5 and TRBJ2-1; the match to TRBD2 covers 13 bases. Trimming cost V 0 bases and J 7 bases; bases outside gene matches: 7. Per the germline V gene, CDR1 is SGHKS and CDR2 is YYEKEE (reference sequence). The CDR3 has 17 amino acids. CDR3: CASSLAGGLAGTNEQFF. The CDR3 coding sequence is TGTGCCAGCAGCTTGGCGGGGGGACTAGCGGGAACAAATGAGCAGTTCTTC.

This clone occurred a few times. One end of the junction is discordant with germline, which a read error may explain. The chain joins TRBV27 to TRBJ2-7; TRBD1 agrees at 12 bases. Per the germline V gene, CDR1 is MNHEY and CDR2 is SMNVEV (reference sequence). The CDR3 runs 15 residues. CDR3 residues: CASSFGTGGSNEQYF. CDR3 DNA sequence: TGTGCCAGCAGTTTCGGGACAGGGGGCTCCAACGAGCAGTACTTC.